The rows below give T cell receptor beta chains drawn from one sample of a study of post-analysis software for immune sequencing data. TCRdb independently ran MiXCR on the PCR reads; one entry per CDR3 protein. The sample yields hundreds of thousands of distinct CDR3 sequences, about 60% seen once. The sequenced sample was blood. These receptors were collected from a girl aged 2-9 years with multiple sclerosis. Each CDR3 is given with its conserved first and last residue. A D gene is named only where the DNA matches it firmly. Clone size, where shown, is once, few, many, or a class for clones that have expanded.

clone_size d_call j_call v_call cdr3_nt cdr3_aa
- - TRBJ1-1 TRBV10-3 TGTGCCATCAGGGGCGGACAGAACACTGAAGCTTTCTTT CAIRGGQNTEAFF
once TRBD2 TRBJ2-3 TRBV30 TGTGCCTGGAGGGGGACTAGCGGGAACACAGATACGCAGTATTTT CAWRGTSGNTDTQYF
few - TRBJ1-1 TRBV12-3/TRBV12-4 TGTGCCAGCAGTTTTTCAGGGAGCACTGAAGCTTTCTTT CASSFSGSTEAFF
- - TRBJ1-2 TRBV10-3 TGTGCCATCAGTGGGACAGCAGCGAGGTTCAGAAGCGACTATGGCTACACCTTC CAISGTAARFRSDYGYTF
- - TRBJ1-2 TRBV3-1 TGTGCCAGCAGCCAAGAAGGGACGGACTATGGCTACACCTTC CASSQEGTDYGYTF
- TRBD1 TRBJ2-7 TRBV5-1 TGCGCCAGCAGCCCTCCGCCGACAGGGCGCTACGAGCAGTACTTC CASSPPPTGRYEQYF
once - TRBJ2-5 TRBV29-1 TGCAGCGTTGAAGTGTGTCGGATAGACTGCCTACGAGTTGAGACCCAGTACTTC CSVEVCRIDCLRVETQYF
- - TRBJ1-1 TRBV6-4 TGTGCCTATCGCCGGGGGATGAACACTGAAGCTTTCTTT CAYRRGMNTEAFF
- - TRBJ2-6 TRBV2 TGTGCCAGCAGACGGGACTCTGGGGCCAACGTCCTGACTTTC CASRRDSGANVLTF
few - TRBJ2-1 TRBV7-2 TGTGCCAGCAGCTCCGGACTACAGGGTAATTACAATGAGCAGTTCTTC CASSSGLQGNYNEQFF
- - TRBJ2-3 TRBV20-1 TGCAGTGCTACCGGACTGGGGGCGGGCACAGATACGCAGTATTTT CSATGLGAGTDTQYF
few TRBD2 TRBJ2-5 TRBV7-9 TGTGCCAGCAGCTTAGGGACTAGCTTTCAGACCCAGTACTTC CASSLGTSFQTQYF
few - TRBJ2-5 TRBV30 TGTGCCTGGAGTGTAGGGACTCGCCAAGAGACCCAGTACTTC CAWSVGTRQETQYF
- TRBD1 TRBJ2-3 TRBV29-1 TGCAGCGTTGAAGCAGTGACAGGGACCACAGATACGCAGTATTTT CSVEAVTGTTDTQYF
few - TRBJ1-1 TRBV5-1 TGCGCCAGCAGATTCGACACGGAAGGTGAAGCTTTCTTT CASRFDTEGEAFF
- TRBD1 TRBJ1-2 TRBV15 TGTGCCACCAGCAGAGACAGGGGGCCCGATGGCTACACCTTC CATSRDRGPDGYTF
- TRBD2 TRBJ2-5 TRBV20-1 TGCAGTGCTAGTCCCCCTGGGGGACTAGCGGGAATGGAGACCCAGTACTTC CSASPPGGLAGMETQYF
- - TRBJ2-7 TRBV6-1 TGTGCCAGCAGTGAATGGTTCCAGGGGTCGTCCTACGAGCAGTACTTC CASSEWFQGSSYEQYF
- - TRBJ2-1 TRBV4-1 TGCGCCAGCAGCCATCCCGGGACCGCTATCTCCTACAATGAGCAGTTCTTC CASSHPGTAISYNEQFF
few TRBD1 TRBJ1-2 TRBV20-1 TGCAGTGCTAGGGGACAGGGGGCGCTTGGCTACACCTTC CSARGQGALGYTF
- TRBD2 TRBJ2-7 TRBV5-1 TGCGCCAGCAGCGACGGGACTAGCGGAACCTACGAGCAGTACTTC CASSDGTSGTYEQYF